The T cell receptor (beta chain) under discussion was sequenced for a study of cytotoxic CD8 clonotypes in ibrutinib-treated CLL (TCRdb year 2021). Some background on the complete study: The cohort included roughly 15 treatment-naive and 11 relapsed/refractory patients; approximately 17 were IGHV unmutated. Samples averaged around 280,000 productive templates and 94,082 productive rearrangements. Samples at response were collected after a median of about 13 months of treatment, with a range of roughly 6 to 36 months. Partial responses were observed in about 24 patients and complete responses in 2; after a median follow-up of roughly 72 months, remission was maintained in some 14 patients and progression was observed in about twelve. Every remission and progressive disease sample was obtained while ibrutinib was still being received by the patients. Cryopreserved peripheral blood mononuclear cells were obtained prior to treatment, at the time of response, and at either disease progression or sustained remission. Longitudinal samples were available for about 30% of the roughly 90 trial participants. Paper-wide results and their limitations: At ibrutinib response clonality went up, during sustained remission it held steady, and at progression it dropped back toward baseline. Public clonotypes were rare and either contracted or stayed stable during treatment, and the rise in clonality at ibrutinib response reflected the expansion of private clonotypes. At baseline, clonality was higher than in age-matched healthy donors and showed a strong correlation with circulating CD8+ T-cell counts. Sampling times were not matched between sustained-remission and progressing patients, and lymph node repertoires were not studied.

Reading the label with the study, this specimen's time point is: approximately eleven months on ibrutinib. For TCR beta library preparation, approximately 2 micrograms of genomic DNA were isolated from cryopreserved PBMCs. Longitudinal blood samples from CLL patients receiving ibrutinib monotherapy were subjected to high-throughput TCR beta sequencing. The patients were enrolled in a single-center, open-label phase 2 trial of ibrutinib monotherapy. A MiSeq instrument was used for deep resolution sequencing, which targeted depths ranging from 1 in 1 million up to 1 in 200,000 T cells, with coverage averaging 10x for each clonotype. The immunoSEQ hsTCRB Kit was used to generate the TCR beta libraries. Processing in the source paper ran as follows. Data were analyzed with ImmunoSEQ Data Assistant and ImmunoSEQ Analyzer, with V, D and J genes assigned per IMGT definitions. Clonality, which ranges from 0 to 1, was calculated as one minus the normalized Shannon entropy of productive rearrangement frequencies. Public clonotype analysis was restricted to overrepresented clonotypes comprising at least 0.05% of each patient's repertoire. Fewer than 15 repertoires from age-matched healthy donors, obtained from immuneACCESS, served as clonality controls. As stored in TCRdb, this immuneACCESS dataset retains in-frame rearrangements with V and J assigned. A fraction of the clones does not appear; measured against another copy, unresolved V genes explain less than half of the discrepancy, and the remainder lacks a known reason. V, J and clone size reflect that table, while D and trimming were determined from the DNA. The sample records over 75,000 clones, around 73% of which are singletons. The ten largest clones capture 32% of the sample.

Comment on this clone: This receptor's antigen is unknown. Sequence at one end of the junction differs from germline and may be a read error.

The receptor was isolated from a human donor with chronic lymphocytic leukemia. The sample consisted of PBMCs, taken after 12 months of ibrutinib treatment.

The nucleotides are TGTGCTAGCAGCTTAGCGGCGGGGGGGTACAATGAGCAGTTCTTC. This sequence encodes CASSLAAGGYNEQFF. The rearranged segments are TRBV7-7 and TRBJ2-1, with 9 middle bases fitting TRBD2. Sequences SSHAT (CDR1) and FNYEAQ (CDR2) are obtained from the germline V gene (reference sequence). The CDR3 numbers 15 residues from cysteine through phenylalanine. This entry keeps only the CDR3 DNA: 45 bases, framed from base 1.